The 27 T cell receptor beta chains given below trace back to one sample, sequenced in a study of beta chain features in type 1 diabetes. Sequencing targeted expressed TCRB transcripts, as all isolated RNA had been reverse transcribed. Sequenced by immunoSEQ multiplex PCR; TCRdb stores in-frame clones only, minus some. The sample lists about 900,000 clones, 17% occurring once. The sample consisted of naive CD4+ T cells from blood. The receptor set was obtained from a woman aged 18-30 years in good health.

This clone was found a few times. The chain uses TRBV4-2 and TRBJ2-7; tentatively, D is TRBD1 (6 bases). Trimming removed 0 bases from V and 1 base from J, with 10 bases in between. The CDR3 has 15 amino acids. Germline V lookup: CDR1 LGHNA, CDR2 YNFKEQ. CDR3 nucleotides: TGTGCCAGCAGCCAAGACGGGACACGTTCCTACGAGCAGTACTTC. As protein: CASSQDGTRSYEQYF.

The V gene is TRBV28, the J gene TRBJ1-5, with D perhaps matching TRBD1 (6 bases). V was pared by 3 bases and J by 0 bases, with 18 bases between. Germline V CDR1 and CDR2: MDHEN, SYDVKM. The CDR3 is 18 residues long. CDR3 loop: CASSLEGDWGYSNQPQHF. The CDR3 region has the DNA TGTGCCAGCAGTTTGGAGGGGGATTGGGGGTATAGCAATCAGCCCCAGCATTTT.

The chain joins TRBV7-2 to TRBJ2-6; no firm D call. The CDR3 is 14 amino acids. CDR1 is SGHTA, CDR2 FQGNSA, per germline. V lost 5 bases to trimming and J lost 0 bases, with 5 bases between them. The CDR3 DNA reads as TGTGCCAGCAGCCCGAACTCTGGGGCCAACGTCCTGACTTTC. This codes for CASSPNSGANVLTF. Looking up the rest from reference TRBV7-2 and TRBJ2-6 gives the full variable domain: GAGVSQSPSNKVTEKGKDVELRCDPISGHTALYWYRQSLGQGLEFLIYFQGNSAPDKSGLPSDRFSAERTGGSVSTLTIQRTQQEDSAVYLCASSPNSGANVLTFGAGSRLTVL.

The chain uses TRBV2 and TRBJ2-7; 8 bases fit TRBD2. Germline V gene data show CDR1 as SNHLY and CDR2 as FYNNEI. The CDR3 has 15 residues. V lost 5 bases, J lost 2 bases, and 8 bases stayed unmatched. DNA of the CDR3: TGTGCCAGCAGTCAGGATAGCGGGGCAACCTACGAGCAGTACTTC. Translating gives CASSQDSGATYEQYF.

The sample holds a few counts of this clone. The chain carries TRBV29-1 and TRBJ2-7; 9 nucleotides agree with TRBD2. The CDR3 contains 13 residues. The V gene end was trimmed by 3 bases and the J gene end by 6 bases; junction bases not matched to a gene: 6. CDR1 and CDR2 from the germline V gene are SQVTM and ANQGSEA. This chain's CDR3 is CSVDLAGDREQYF. The CDR3 DNA reads as TGCAGCGTTGATTTAGCGGGAGATCGCGAGCAGTACTTC.

This clone has only a few counts. J is TRBJ2-5 and V is TRBV4-3; D not certain. CDR1 is LGHNA, CDR2 YSLEER, per germline. V lost 0 bases to trimming and J lost 1 base, with 15 bases between them. This CDR3 is built from 17 residues. DNA of the CDR3: TGCGCCAGCAGCCAAGATGCTCGCGGATTTGGCCAAGAGACCCAGTACTTC. Translated, it gives CASSQDARGFGQETQYF.

The chain combines TRBV7-2 with TRBJ2-7; weak D call: TRBD2 (6 bases). Trimming removed 3 bases at V and 5 bases at J, with 11 bases between. CDR3 length: 13 amino acids. Germline V gene sequence: CDR1 SGHTA, CDR2 FQGNSA. CDR3 protein: CASSFDRTNEQYF. The CDR3, as DNA: TGTGCCAGCAGCTTCGACCGGACTAACGAGCAGTACTTC.

The CDR3 here is CASREGGTYEQYF. The CDR3 coding sequence is TGTGCCAGCCGAGAAGGGGGGACCTACGAGCAGTACTTC. The rearrangement joins TRBV6-5 to TRBJ2-7; D may correspond to TRBD1 or TRBD2 (6 bases each). Trimming cost V 8 bases and J 2 bases, with 13 bases left between them. There are 13 residues in the CDR3. Germline values: CDR1 MNHEY, CDR2 SVGAGI.

V gene TRBV6-5 combines with J gene TRBJ2-3; tentative D call: TRBD1 (6 bases). Trimming took 7 bases from V and 2 from J, leaving 10 bases between them. The CDR3 is 13 amino acids. Germline V CDR1 and CDR2: MNHEY, SVGAGI. The CDR3 protein is CASTGDFTDTQYF. Here the CDR3 DNA reads TGTGCCAGCACAGGGGATTTCACAGATACGCAGTATTTT.

The rearrangement links TRBV4-2 to TRBJ2-6; 10 nucleotides agree with TRBD1. The germline V gene has CDR1 LGHNA and CDR2 YNFKEQ. This CDR3 contains 18 residues. The V gene end was trimmed by 1 base and the J gene end by 2 bases; junction bases not matched to a gene: 5. CDR3 coding DNA: TGTGCCAGCAGCCAAGCCGGGACAGGGGTTGCTGGGGCCAACGTCCTGACTTTC. Translating it yields CASSQAGTGVAGANVLTF.

The V call is TRBV7-9, the J call TRBJ2-3; 9 bases are shared with TRBD2. The CDR3 is 15 residues long. Germline V gene lookup returns CDR1 SEHNR and CDR2 FQNEAQ (reference sequence). The J segment lost 4 bases and the V segment lost 4 bases, leaving 6 bases of the junction unmatched. The CDR3 DNA follows: TGTGCCAGCAGCTCGCCCGGGACTAGCCCAGATACGCAGTATTTT. Residues: CASSSPGTSPDTQYF. The entire variable domain, with the rest obtained from reference TRBV7-9 and TRBJ2-3, is as follows: DTGVSQNPRHKITKRGQNVTFRCDPISEHNRLYWYRQTLGQGPEFLTYFQNEAQLEKSRLLSDRFSAERPKGSFSTLEIQRTEQGDSAMYLCASSSPGTSPDTQYFGPGTRLTVL.

V is TRBV29-1 and J is TRBJ2-5, with D uncertain. V lost 3 bases, J lost 1 base, and 15 bases lay in between. Germline V CDR1 and CDR2: SQVTM, ANQGSEA. This CDR3 has 15 amino acids. The CDR3 protein is CSVDALNTGQETQYF. The DNA for the CDR3 is TGCAGCGTTGACGCCTTGAACACTGGCCAAGAGACCCAGTACTTC.

This clone was found a few times. V gene TRBV2 combines with J gene TRBJ2-1, with 9 bases identical to TRBD1. There are 13 residues in the CDR3. Germline-derived CDR1 and CDR2 are SNHLY and FYNNEI. Trimming removed 8 bases from V and 2 bases from J; junction bases left unmatched: 1. This CDR3 is CASGDRAYNEQFF. The CDR3 DNA reads TGTGCCAGCGGGGACAGGGCCTACAATGAGCAGTTCTTC.

There are a few counts of this clone. This chain joins TRBV27 and TRBJ2-2; 11 bases fit TRBD1. With V trimmed by 5 bases and J by 6 bases, 14 bases remained unmatched. CDR1 MNHEY and CDR2 SMNVEV come from the germline V gene (reference sequence). The CDR3 has 18 residues. CDR3 DNA sequence: TGTGCCAGCAGTCTCAAAGGACAGGGGGCGGGTTCTGCCGGGGAGCTGTTTTTT. This gives the protein CASSLKGQGAGSAGELFF.

This clone appeared a few times. The rearrangement links TRBV4-2 to TRBJ2-5, with TRBD2 matching 9 bases. J gave up 2 bases and V 1 base, and 5 bases lay outside the gene matches. The CDR3 is 16 amino acids. Germline V gives CDR1 LGHNA, CDR2 YNFKEQ. CDR3 residues: CASSQVGSGRQETQYF. In nucleotides, the CDR3 is TGTGCCAGCAGCCAAGTCGGGAGCGGGAGGCAAGAGACCCAGTACTTC.

This clone was counted a few times. The chain combines TRBV29-1 with TRBJ1-1; possibly TRBD1 for D (5 bases). The CDR3 totals 16 residues. Per the germline V gene, CDR1 is SQVTM and CDR2 is ANQGSEA. With 5 bases removed from V and 1 base from J, the gap between germline ends came to 20 bases. The CDR3 sequence: CSVISLGGGPNTEAFF. CDR3 nucleotides: TGCAGCGTTATTAGTCTCGGCGGGGGACCGAACACTGAAGCTTTCTTT.

Only a few counts were recorded for this clone. The V and J genes are TRBV18 and TRBJ2-3; D is unclear. Germline V gene sequence: CDR1 KGHSH, CDR2 LQKENI. This CDR3 region has 12 residues. Trimming took off 1 base at V and 5 bases at J, with 4 bases between the two ends. CDR3 nucleotide sequence: TGTGCCAGCTCACCACTTCAAGATACGCAGTATTTT. This codes for CASSPLQDTQYF.

This clone was recorded a few times. The V call is TRBV28, the J call TRBJ2-5; TRBD2 is a possible D gene (7 bases). Germline V CDR1 and CDR2: MDHEN, SYDVKM. Deletions cut 5 bases from V and 6 bases from J, with 13 bases between. The CDR3 covers 13 residues. CDR3 protein: CASSPQGTKTQYF. DNA of the CDR3: TGTGCCAGCAGTCCGCAGGGGACTAAGACCCAGTACTTC.

This clone has more than one count but fewer than ten. The chain combines TRBV2 with TRBJ2-2; D unresolved. The V end lost 3 bases, the J end lost 5 bases, and 7 bases lay between the germline ends. CDR3 size: 13 residues. Germline V lookup: CDR1 SNHLY, CDR2 FYNNEI. The CDR3 region has the DNA TGTGCCAGCAGTGACAGGCGGACCGGGGAGCTGTTTTTT. This sequence encodes CASSDRRTGELFF.

The chain employs TRBV25-1 and TRBJ1-5; tentatively, D is TRBD1 (5 bases). From germline, CDR1 is MGHDK and CDR2 SYGVNS. There are 15 residues in the CDR3. V dropped 4 bases and J dropped 1 base, with 11 bases sitting between them. DNA for the CDR3: TGTGCCAGCAGTGGGGCAGGGTGGAGCAATCAGCCCCAGCATTTT. Protein product: CASSGAGWSNQPQHF.

This clone was seen more than once but under ten times. The chain is built from TRBV15 and TRBJ2-1; 10 bases are a match to TRBD2. Germline CDR1 LNHNV, CDR2 YYDKDF (reference sequence). The CDR3 contains 16 residues. Trimming cost V 4 bases and J 5 bases; bases outside gene matches: 8. CDR3 DNA: TGTGCCACCAGCACACTCTGGACTAGCGGCCACAATGAGCAGTTCTTC. This codes for CATSTLWTSGHNEQFF.

This clone was recorded a few times. The chain carries TRBV4-2 and TRBJ1-5; tentatively, D is TRBD1 (5 bases). The length of the CDR3 is 15 residues. Trimming left V 2 bases short and J 9 bases short, with 17 bases between. The germline CDR1 and CDR2 sequences are LGHNA and YNFKEQ. The CDR3, as DNA: TGTGCCAGCAGCCAATCGACTGGGGGGTCGGGGCCCCAGCATTTT. It is translated as CASSQSTGGSGPQHF.

This chain connects TRBV15 to TRBJ2-5; possible D gene TRBD2, 5 bases. Germline V CDR1 and CDR2: LNHNV, YYDKDF (reference sequence). This CDR3 has 15 residues. The germline V and J ends were trimmed by 0 bases and 4 bases, with 12 bases remaining between them. The CDR3 DNA is TGTGCCACCAGCAGAGAGCATCAGCGGTTAGAGACCCAGTACTTC. Protein product: CATSREHQRLETQYF.

The V and J genes are TRBV9 and TRBJ2-7; no definite D call. V lost 1 base and J lost 2, with 10 bases in between. Germline V CDR1 and CDR2: SGDLS, YYNGEE. The CDR3 is made up of 14 amino acids. The CDR3 nucleotides read TGTGCCAGCAGCGTAAACCCCGCGACCTACGAGCAGTACTTC. The encoded protein is CASSVNPATYEQYF.

In this sample, this clone turned up a few times. The chain recombines TRBV6-1 with TRBJ1-1; no clear D gene. This CDR3 is 15 amino acids long. V was shortened by 2 bases and J by 1 base, with 11 bases between the two germline ends. Germline CDR1 MNHNS, CDR2 SASEGT. In DNA, the CDR3 is TGTGCCAGCAGTGAATATGGCAGACAGAACACTGAAGCTTTCTTT. Translating gives CASSEYGRQNTEAFF.

The chain couples TRBV5-1 to TRBJ2-3, with no clear D. Trimming took off 0 bases at V and 5 bases at J, with 10 bases between the two ends. This CDR3 contains 14 residues. Germline V gene data show CDR1 as SGHRS and CDR2 as YFSETQ. In nucleotides, the CDR3 is TGCGCCAGCAGCTTGGATGCGGATCTAGATACGCAGTATTTT. Amino acid sequence: CASSLDADLDTQYF.

This clone was counted only a few times. The chain couples TRBV28 to TRBJ2-2, with 7 bases identical to TRBD1. The ends lost 3 bases at V and 9 bases at J; junction bases unmatched: 10. This CDR3 has 15 amino acids. From germline, CDR1 is MDHEN and CDR2 SYDVKM. Written as DNA, the CDR3 is TGTGCCAGCAGTTTCCCAGGACAGGAGAACCGGGAGCTGTTTTTT. Amino acid sequence: CASSFPGQENRELFF.